This paragraph covers one TCR beta chain sequence. The data derive from a study of blood T cell repertoires in COVID-19. Overall study context: Sites across the United States, Italy and Spain contributed samples from acute and convalescent COVID-19.

V was clipped by 4 bases and J by 6 bases; unmatched bases: 9. Germline assignment: CDR1 SGHRS and CDR2 YFSETQ. The CDR3 has 14 amino acids. As handled by the study authors: From reference gene primer amplification, estimates of nucleated cell counts were derived. Data came from immunoSEQ multiplex PCR; TCRdb stores just in-frame clones and leaves some out. D and trimming come from the DNA, and the V and J calls and clone size come from that table. The sample consists of roughly 150,000 clones, around 80% of them appearing once. The sequence was obtained from a woman aged 45 to 65 who had recovered from COVID-19. This sequence joins TRBV5-1 and TRBJ1-2; 7 positions match TRBD1. Sequences were obtained from PBMCs or T cells enriched from blood (not recorded which). CDR3 DNA: TGCGCCAGCAGCGCTTACAGGGGTGGGGATGGCTACACCTTC. It translates to CASSAYRGGDGYTF.